Sequencing of this TCR beta chain was carried out in a study of blood T cells in healthy people across ages. General study findings and limits: Estimates of diversity drawn from one million T cells were considered underestimates. Unsorted PBMC material precluded a definitive naive versus antigen-experienced comparison.

Concerning this clonotype itself: No antigen is known for it.

Each donor supplied roughly 9.2 milliliters of peripheral blood. RNA extraction gave at least 5.5 micrograms of total RNA per sample. The use of a sample-barcoded 5' primer and a J-beta primer mix characterized a second PCR of roughly 7 to 12 cycles. TCRdb re-analysed the 5' RACE reads in MiXCR, keeping a single row per CDR3 protein. The sample carries about 1,400,000 distinct CDR3 sequences, 35% to 45% recorded once. Germline CDR1 reads DFQATT; CDR2 reads SNEGSKA (reference sequence). Trimming took off 2 bases at V and 4 bases at J, with 19 bases between the two ends. The CDR3 loop spans 16 amino acids.

The rearrangement links TRBV20-1 to TRBJ2-3; either TRBD1 or TRBD2 may supply D (5 bases each). The clonotype was recovered from a woman between 18 and 30 years old in good health. The sample comprised blood. The CDR3 sequence: CSARFQGEAIADTQYF. Here the CDR3 DNA reads TGCAGTGCTAGATTTCAGGGAGAGGCTATCGCAGATACGCAGTATTTT.